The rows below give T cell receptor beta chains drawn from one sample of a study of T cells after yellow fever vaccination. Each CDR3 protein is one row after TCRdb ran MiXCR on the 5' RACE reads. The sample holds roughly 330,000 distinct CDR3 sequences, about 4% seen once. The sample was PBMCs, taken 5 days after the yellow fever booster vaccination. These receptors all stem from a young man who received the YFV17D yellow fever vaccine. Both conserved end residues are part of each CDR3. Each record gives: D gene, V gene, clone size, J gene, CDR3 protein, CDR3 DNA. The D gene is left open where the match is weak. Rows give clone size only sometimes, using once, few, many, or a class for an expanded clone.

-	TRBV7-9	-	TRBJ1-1	CASSYWAGTNTEAFF	TGTGCCAGCAGCTATTGGGCAGGGACGAACACTGAAGCTTTCTTT
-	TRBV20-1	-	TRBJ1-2	CSAPVMLSNEGGYTF	TGCAGTGCTCCTGTTATGTTGTCAAACGAGGGTGGCTACACCTTC
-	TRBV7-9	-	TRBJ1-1	CASSFLVATEAFF	TGTGCCAGCAGCTTTTTGGTGGCCACTGAAGCTTTCTTT
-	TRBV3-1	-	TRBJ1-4	CASSRARRREKLFF	TGTGCCAGCAGCCGTGCGCGGAGACGGGAAAAACTGTTTTTT
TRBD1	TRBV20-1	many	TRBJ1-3	CSAPRGGTGPGNTIYF	TGCAGTGCCCCCCGGGGTGGGACAGGGCCCGGAAACACCATATATTTT
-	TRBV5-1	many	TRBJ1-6	CASRSGCNSPLHF	TGCGCCAGCAGATCGGGTTGTAATTCACCCCTCCACTTT
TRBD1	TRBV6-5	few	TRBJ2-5	CASSVRQGPKTQYF	TGTGCCAGCAGTGTCCGACAGGGGCCGAAGACCCAGTACTTC
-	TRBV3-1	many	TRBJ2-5	CASSFDPRGTQYF	TGTGCCAGCAGCTTCGACCCGAGGGGGACCCAGTACTTC
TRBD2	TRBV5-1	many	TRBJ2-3	CASSFRTSGTQYF	TGCGCCAGCAGCTTCAGGACTAGCGGTACGCAGTATTTT
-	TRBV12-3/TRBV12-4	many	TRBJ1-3	CASSLFRFNTIYF	TGTGCCAGCAGTTTGTTCAGGTTCAACACCATATATTTT
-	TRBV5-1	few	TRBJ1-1	CASSLAGVLLGNTEAFF	TGCGCCAGCAGCTTGGCCGGGGTCCTCCTGGGGAACACTGAAGCTTTCTTT
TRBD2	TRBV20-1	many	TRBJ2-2	CSARGPSGGAGTGELFF	TGCAGTGCTAGAGGTCCTAGCGGGGGGGCCGGCACCGGGGAGCTGTTTTTT
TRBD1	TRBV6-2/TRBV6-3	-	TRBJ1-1	CASNPDRAGDTEAFF	TGTGCCAGCAACCCGGACAGGGCGGGGGACACTGAAGCTTTCTTT
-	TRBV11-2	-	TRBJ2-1	CASSQVKGSGVYNEQFF	TGTGCCAGCAGCCAAGTAAAGGGGTCTGGTGTCTACAATGAGCAGTTCTTC
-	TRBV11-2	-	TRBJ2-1	CASSPEVRGRKQFF	TGTGCCAGCAGCCCAGAGGTTCGAGGGCGGAAGCAGTTCTTC
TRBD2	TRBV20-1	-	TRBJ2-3	CSASGGAGFDTQYF	TGCAGTGCTAGCGGGGGGGCCGGTTTTGATACGCAGTATTTT
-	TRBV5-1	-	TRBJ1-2	CASSRDPRDYGYTF	TGCGCCAGCAGCAGGGACCCGCGGGACTATGGCTACACCTTC
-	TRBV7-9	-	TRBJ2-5	CASSYEGLQETQYF	TGTGCCAGCAGCTATGAGGGCTTGCAAGAGACCCAGTACTTC
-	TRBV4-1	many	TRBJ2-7	CASSHGGTAYEQYF	TGCGCCAGCAGCCATGGCGGGACAGCCTACGAGCAGTACTTC
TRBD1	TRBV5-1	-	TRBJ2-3	CASRTLGTDTDTQYF	TGCGCCAGCAGGACACTAGGGACAGACACAGATACGCAGTATTTT
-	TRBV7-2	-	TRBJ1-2	CASRQTGNRNGYTF	TGTGCCAGCAGGCAAACGGGAAACAGGAATGGCTACACCTTC
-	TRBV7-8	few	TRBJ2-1	CASSFGSQPEQFF	TGTGCCAGCAGCTTCGGTAGCCAGCCTGAGCAGTTCTTC
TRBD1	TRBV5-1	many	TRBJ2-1	CASSLEGQGGDEQFF	TGCGCCAGCAGCTTGGAGGGACAGGGGGGGGATGAGCAGTTCTTC
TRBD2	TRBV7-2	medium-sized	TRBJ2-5	CASSGKGLAGETQYF	TGTGCCAGCAGCGGGAAGGGACTAGCGGGAGAGACCCAGTACTTC
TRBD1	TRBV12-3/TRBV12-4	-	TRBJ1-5	CASRKGQGAKPQHF	TGTGCCAGCAGGAAAGGACAGGGGGCGAAGCCCCAGCATTTT
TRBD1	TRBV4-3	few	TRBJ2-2	CASSLGTDGAGELFF	TGCGCCAGCAGCCTGGGGACAGACGGGGCCGGGGAGCTGTTTTTT
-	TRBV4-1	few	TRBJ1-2	CASSQALPGRFNYGYTF	TGCGCCAGCAGCCAAGCCCTTCCGGGACGTTTCAACTATGGCTACACCTTC
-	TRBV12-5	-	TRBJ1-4	CASGRFREGKDTNEKLFF	TGTGCTAGTGGTCGATTCCGGGAAGGGAAGGACACTAATGAAAAACTGTTTTTT
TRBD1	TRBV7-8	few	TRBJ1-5	CASSDRVAQPQHF	TGTGCCAGCAGTGACAGGGTGGCTCAGCCCCAGCATTTT
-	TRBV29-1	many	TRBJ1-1	CSPIRQMNTEAFF	TGCAGCCCCATTCGACAGATGAACACTGAAGCTTTCTTT
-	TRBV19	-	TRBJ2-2	CASTTLLVTGELFF	TGTGCCAGTACCACATTGTTGGTCACCGGGGAGCTGTTTTTT
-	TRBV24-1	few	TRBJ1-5	CATSDSADSSNQPQHF	TGTGCCACCAGTGATTCCGCGGACAGTAGCAATCAGCCCCAGCATTTT
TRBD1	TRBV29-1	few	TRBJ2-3	CSIDRATDTQYF	TGCAGCATTGACAGGGCCACAGATACGCAGTATTTT